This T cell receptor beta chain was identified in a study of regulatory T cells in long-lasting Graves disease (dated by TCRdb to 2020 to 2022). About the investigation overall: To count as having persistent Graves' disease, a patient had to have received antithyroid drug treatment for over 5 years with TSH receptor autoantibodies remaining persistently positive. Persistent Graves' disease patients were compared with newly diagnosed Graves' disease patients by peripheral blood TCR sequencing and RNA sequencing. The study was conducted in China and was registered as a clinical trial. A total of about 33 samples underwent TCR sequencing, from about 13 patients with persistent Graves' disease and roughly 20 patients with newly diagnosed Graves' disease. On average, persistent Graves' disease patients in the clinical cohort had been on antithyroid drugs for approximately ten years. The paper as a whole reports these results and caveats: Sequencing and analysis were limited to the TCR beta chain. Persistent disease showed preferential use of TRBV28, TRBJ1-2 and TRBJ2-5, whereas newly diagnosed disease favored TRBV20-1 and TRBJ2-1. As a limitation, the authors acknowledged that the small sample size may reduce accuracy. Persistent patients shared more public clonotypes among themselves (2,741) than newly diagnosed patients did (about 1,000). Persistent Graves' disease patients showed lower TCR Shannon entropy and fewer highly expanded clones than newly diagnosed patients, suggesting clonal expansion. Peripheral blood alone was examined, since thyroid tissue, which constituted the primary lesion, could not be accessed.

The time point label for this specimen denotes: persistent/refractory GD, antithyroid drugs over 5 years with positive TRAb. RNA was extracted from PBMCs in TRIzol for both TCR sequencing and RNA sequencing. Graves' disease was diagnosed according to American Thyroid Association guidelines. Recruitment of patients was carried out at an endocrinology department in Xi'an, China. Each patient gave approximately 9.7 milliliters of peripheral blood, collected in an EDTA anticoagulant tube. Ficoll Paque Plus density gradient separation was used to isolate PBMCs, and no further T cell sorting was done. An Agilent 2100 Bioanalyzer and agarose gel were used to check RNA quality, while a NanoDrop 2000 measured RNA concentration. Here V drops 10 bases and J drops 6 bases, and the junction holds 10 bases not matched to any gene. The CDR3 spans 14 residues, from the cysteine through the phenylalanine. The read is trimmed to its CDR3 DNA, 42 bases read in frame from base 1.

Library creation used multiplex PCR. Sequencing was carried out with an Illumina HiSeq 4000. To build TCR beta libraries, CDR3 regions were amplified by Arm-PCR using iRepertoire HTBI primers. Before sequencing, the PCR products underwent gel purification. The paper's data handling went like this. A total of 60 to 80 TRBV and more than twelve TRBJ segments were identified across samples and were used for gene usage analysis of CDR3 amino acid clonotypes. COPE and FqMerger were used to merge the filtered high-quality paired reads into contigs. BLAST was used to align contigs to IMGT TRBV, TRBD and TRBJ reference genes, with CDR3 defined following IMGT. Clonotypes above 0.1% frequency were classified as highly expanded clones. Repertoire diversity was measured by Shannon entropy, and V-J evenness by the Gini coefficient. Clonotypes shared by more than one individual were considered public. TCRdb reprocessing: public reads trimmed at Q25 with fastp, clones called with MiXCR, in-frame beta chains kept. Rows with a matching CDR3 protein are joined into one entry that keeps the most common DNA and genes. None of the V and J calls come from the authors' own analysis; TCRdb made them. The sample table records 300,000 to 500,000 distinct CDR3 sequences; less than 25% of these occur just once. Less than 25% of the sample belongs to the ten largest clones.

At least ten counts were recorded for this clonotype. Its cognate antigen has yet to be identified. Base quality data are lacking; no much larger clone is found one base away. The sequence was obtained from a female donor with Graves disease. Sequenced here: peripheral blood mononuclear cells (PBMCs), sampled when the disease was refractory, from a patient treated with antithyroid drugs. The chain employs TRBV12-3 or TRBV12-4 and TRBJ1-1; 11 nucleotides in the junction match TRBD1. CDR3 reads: CATRGTGGFSEAFF. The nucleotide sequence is TGTGCCACCCGCGGGACAGGGGGGTTTTCTGAAGCTTTCTTT.